This T cell receptor (beta chain) was sequenced in a study of blood T cell repertoires in COVID-19. In the study overall: Samples taken during acute and convalescent COVID-19 were collected in the United States, Italy and Spain. T cells, B-cell-depleted T cells, or PBMCs provided the cDNA or gDNA that served as material.

Source study methods: Reference gene primer amplification in the assay estimated nucleated cell counts. The table came from immunoSEQ multiplex PCR; TCRdb's copy has only in-frame clones and leaves some out. V, J and clone size were drawn from that table, and D and trimming were deduced from the DNA. The table shows 200,000 to 250,000 clones, with over 80% occurring only once. The CDR3 loop spans 12 amino acids. Trimming removed 5 bases at V and 8 bases at J, with 12 bases between. CDR1 and CDR2 (germline): MDHEN, SYDVKM. The chain links TRBV28 to TRBJ1-2, with D tentatively TRBD1 (5 bases). Sequenced: peripheral blood. This receptor was obtained from a man aged 25 to 45 who had recovered from COVID-19. The CDR3 nucleotides read TGTGCCAGCAGTCTAGGACAACTCGGCTACACCTTC. Amino acids: CASSLGQLGYTF.